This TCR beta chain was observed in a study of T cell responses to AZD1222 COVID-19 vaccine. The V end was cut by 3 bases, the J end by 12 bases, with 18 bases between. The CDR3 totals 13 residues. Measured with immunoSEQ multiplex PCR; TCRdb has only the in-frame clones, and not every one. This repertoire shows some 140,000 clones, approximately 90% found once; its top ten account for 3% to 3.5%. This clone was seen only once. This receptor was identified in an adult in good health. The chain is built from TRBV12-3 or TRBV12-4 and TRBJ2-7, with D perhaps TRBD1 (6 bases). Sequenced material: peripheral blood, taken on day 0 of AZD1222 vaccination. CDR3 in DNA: TGTGCCAGCAGTTTCGATGCCCAGGGGTCCCGGTACTTC. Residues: CASSFDAQGSRYF.